This section outlines one TCR beta chain sequence together with its context. The data originate from a study of blood T cells in healthy people across ages. The CDR3 is made up of 17 amino acids. Trimming cost V 5 bases and J 8 bases; bases outside gene matches: 15. Germline V gene lookup returns CDR1 MGHRA and CDR2 YSYEKL. Using a J-beta primer mix together with a sample-barcoded 5' primer, a second PCR was run for roughly 7 to 12 cycles. TCRdb itself ran the 5' RACE reads through MiXCR, one entry per CDR3 protein. The repertoire has approximately 700,000 distinct CDR3 sequences, approximately 31% of them found once; the top ten carry less than 20%.

The source is a woman over 75 in good health. Sample: blood. The chain employs TRBV4-1 and TRBJ2-2, with TRBD2 matching over 9 bases. The CDR3 reads CASSLPGGGASLGELFF. The CDR3 coding sequence is TGCGCCAGCAGCTTGCCCGGCGGGGGGGCCTCCCTGGGGGAGCTGTTTTTT.